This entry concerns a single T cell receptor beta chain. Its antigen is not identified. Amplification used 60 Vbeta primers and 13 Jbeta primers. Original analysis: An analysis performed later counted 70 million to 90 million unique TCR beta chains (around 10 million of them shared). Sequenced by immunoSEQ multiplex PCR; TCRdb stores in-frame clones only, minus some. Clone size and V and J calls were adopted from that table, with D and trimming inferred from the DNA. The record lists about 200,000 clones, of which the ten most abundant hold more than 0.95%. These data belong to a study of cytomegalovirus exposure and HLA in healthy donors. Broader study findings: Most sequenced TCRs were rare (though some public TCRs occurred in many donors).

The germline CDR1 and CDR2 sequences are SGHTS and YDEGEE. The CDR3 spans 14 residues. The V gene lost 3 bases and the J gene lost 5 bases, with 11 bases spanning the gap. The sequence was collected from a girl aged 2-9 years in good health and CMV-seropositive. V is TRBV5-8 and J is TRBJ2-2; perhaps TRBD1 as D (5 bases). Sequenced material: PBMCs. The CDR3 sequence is CASSSQERTGELFF. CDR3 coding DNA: TGTGCCAGCAGCTCACAGGAGAGGACCGGGGAGCTGTTTTTT.